The TCR beta chain under discussion was sequenced for a study of T-cell memory formation after mild COVID-19 (dated by TCRdb to 2020 to 2023). Looking at the study overall: TCR sequence clusters from the two donors were found to be largely donor specific. Longitudinal TCRalpha and TCRbeta repertoire sequencing tracked T-cell clones expanding and contracting after mild COVID-19 in a couple of donors. The cohort was made up of two young adult volunteers, one female and one male, who were previously healthy.

A remark on this clonotype: No cognate antigen has been identified for it. No base quality information exists; no much larger clone differs at one position.

For sequencing, an Illumina NovaSeq 6000 was employed. cDNA libraries for TCRalpha and TCRbeta were prepared by 5'RACE using constant-segment primers, with sample barcodes and unique molecular identifiers added. Trizol reagent was used to extract RNA from every sample. The libraries were amplified in two PCR steps, and the second step added a second sample barcode and Illumina TruSeq adapters. Sequencing of the libraries was done on an Illumina NovaSeq, producing 2 x 150 bp paired-end reads. The paper's data handling went like this. Reads were demultiplexed and collapsed into UMI-guided consensus sequences with migec v1.2.7. Using mixcr v2.1.11, UMI consensuses were aligned to TRA and TRB V and J templates and then assembled into clonotypes. Expanded or contracted clonotypes were those called significant by both edgeR and NoisET, with noise models trained on biological replicates. edgeR calls used a false discovery rate-adjusted p below 0.01 and a log2 fold-change threshold of 1. As an exploratory analysis of dynamics, max-normalized trajectories of the 1000 most abundant clonotypes were examined by PCA with hierarchical clustering. The CD4 or CD8 phenotype of responding clones was assigned using the separately sequenced CD4+ and CD8+ repertoires. The raw public data were reprocessed by TCRdb itself: fastp quality trimming at Q25, MiXCR clonotype calling, in-frame beta chains only. Here each entry gathers all rows of one CDR3 protein and keeps the most common genes and DNA. The V and J calls come from TCRdb's annotation, not from the publication. For this sample the table gives approximately 390,000 distinct CDR3 sequences, of which 16% were detected only once. The ten largest clones take up about 22% of the sample.

What the authors observed across the whole study: Some responding clones were found in pre-infection memory, which suggests that pre-existing cross-reactive memory T cells took part in the SARS-CoV-2 response. Clones contracting from day 15 to 85 had balanced CD4/CD8 phenotypes, while a second wave expanding from day 15 to 37 was biased towards CD4+. SARS-CoV-2 specificity was not confirmed for the second-wave clones peaking on day 37. The study covered only two mild cases, and larger cohorts including severe cases with pre-infection samples were considered necessary. Contracting CD4+ clones appeared mostly in the CM and EM memory subsets, whereas CD8+ clones were enriched in EMRA.

The CDR3, cysteine through phenylalanine, is 13 amino acids long. The retained sequence is limited to the CDR3, 39 bases, with the frame set at the first base. Between the V and J ends, shortened by 1 base and 13 bases respectively, the junction contains 14 bases. CDR1 and CDR2 are read off the germline V gene as SGHAT and FQNNGV. Ficoll-Paque density gradient centrifugation was the method used to isolate PBMCs. Sequencing used PBMCs or a T cell subset sorted from them (not recorded which). The receptor's source is a man younger than 30 who had mild COVID-19 (a few samples of this study predate the infection). The sample titles of this study are shuffled in the database, so cell type and time point are left out; the donor was told from shared clones. The chain is made from TRBV11-2 and TRBJ2-1; a tentative D match to TRBD1 spans 6 bases. DNA sequence: TGTGCCAGCAGCTTAGGGAACAGGGTGCCACAGTTCTTC. The encoded protein is CASSLGNRVPQFF.